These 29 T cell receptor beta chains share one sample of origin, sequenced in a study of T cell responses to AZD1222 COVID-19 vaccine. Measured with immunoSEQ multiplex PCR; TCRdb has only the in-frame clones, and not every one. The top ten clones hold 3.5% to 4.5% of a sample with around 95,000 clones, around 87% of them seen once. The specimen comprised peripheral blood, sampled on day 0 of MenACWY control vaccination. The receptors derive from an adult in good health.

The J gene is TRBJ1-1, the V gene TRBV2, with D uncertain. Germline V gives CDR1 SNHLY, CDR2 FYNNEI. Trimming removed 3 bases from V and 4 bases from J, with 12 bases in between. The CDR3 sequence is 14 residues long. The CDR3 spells CASSEAGLSTEAFF. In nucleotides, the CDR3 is TGTGCCAGCAGTGAGGCCGGGTTGAGCACTGAAGCTTTCTTT.

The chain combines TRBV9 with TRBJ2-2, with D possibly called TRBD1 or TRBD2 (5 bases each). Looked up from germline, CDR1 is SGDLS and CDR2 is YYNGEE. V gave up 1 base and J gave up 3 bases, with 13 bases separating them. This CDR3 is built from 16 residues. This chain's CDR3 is CASSVQGRFDTGELFF. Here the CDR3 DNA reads TGTGCCAGCAGCGTACAGGGACGATTTGACACCGGGGAGCTGTTTTTT.

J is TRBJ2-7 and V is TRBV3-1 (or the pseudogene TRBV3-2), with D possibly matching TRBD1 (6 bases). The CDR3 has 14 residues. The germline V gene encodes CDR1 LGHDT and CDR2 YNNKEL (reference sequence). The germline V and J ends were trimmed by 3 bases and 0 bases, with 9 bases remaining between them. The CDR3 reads CASSHAGASYEQYF. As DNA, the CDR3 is TGTGCCAGCAGCCACGCAGGGGCCTCCTACGAGCAGTACTTC.

Here the CDR3 DNA reads TGCGCCAGCAGCTTATCCGGACAGGGGAATCAGCCCCAGCATTTT. As protein: CASSLSGQGNQPQHF. The gene calls are TRBV5-1 and TRBJ1-5; 9 bases line up with TRBD1. J gave up 4 bases and V 2 bases, and 4 bases lay outside the gene matches. The CDR3 is made up of 15 amino acids. Germline CDR1 and CDR2: SGHRS and YFSETQ.

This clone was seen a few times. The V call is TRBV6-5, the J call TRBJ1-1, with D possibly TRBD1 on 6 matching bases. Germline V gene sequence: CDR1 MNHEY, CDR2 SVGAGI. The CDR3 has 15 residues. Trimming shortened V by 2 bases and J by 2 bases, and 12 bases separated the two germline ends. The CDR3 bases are TGTGCCAGCAGTTACGGTAGCAGGGGAAACACTGAAGCTTTCTTT. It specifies CASSYGSRGNTEAFF.

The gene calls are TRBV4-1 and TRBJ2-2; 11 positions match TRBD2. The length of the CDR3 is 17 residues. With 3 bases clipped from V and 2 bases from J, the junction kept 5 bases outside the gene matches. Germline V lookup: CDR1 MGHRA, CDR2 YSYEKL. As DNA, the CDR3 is TGCGCCAGCAGCCATGGACTAGCGGGTTTTAACACCGGGGAGCTGTTTTTT. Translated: CASSHGLAGFNTGELFF.

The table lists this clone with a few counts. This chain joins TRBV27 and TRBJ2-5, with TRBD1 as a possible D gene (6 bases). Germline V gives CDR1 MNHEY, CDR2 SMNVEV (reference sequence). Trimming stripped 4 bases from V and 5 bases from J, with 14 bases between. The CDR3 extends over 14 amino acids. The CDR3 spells CASSSRTATETQYF. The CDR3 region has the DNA TGTGCCAGCAGTTCCCGGACAGCGACGGAGACCCAGTACTTC.

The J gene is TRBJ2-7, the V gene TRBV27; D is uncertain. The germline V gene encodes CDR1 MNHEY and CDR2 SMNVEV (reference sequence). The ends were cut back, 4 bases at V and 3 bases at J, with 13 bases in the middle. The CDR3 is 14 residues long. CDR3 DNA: TGTGCCAGCAGTTGGCAGGTGGGTTACTACGAGCAGTACTTC. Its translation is CASSWQVGYYEQYF.

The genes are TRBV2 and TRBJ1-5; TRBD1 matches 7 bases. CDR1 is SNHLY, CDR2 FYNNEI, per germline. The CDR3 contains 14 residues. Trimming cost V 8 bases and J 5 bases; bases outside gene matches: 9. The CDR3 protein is CASVEIRGDQPQHF. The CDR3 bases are TGTGCCAGCGTGGAAATCAGGGGGGATCAGCCCCAGCATTTT.

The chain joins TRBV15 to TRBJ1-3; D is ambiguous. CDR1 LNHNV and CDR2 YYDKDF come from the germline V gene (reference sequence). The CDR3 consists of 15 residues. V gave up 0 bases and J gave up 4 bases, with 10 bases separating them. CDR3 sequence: CATSRDSVLGNTIYF. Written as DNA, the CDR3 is TGTGCCACCAGCAGAGATTCCGTTTTAGGAAACACCATATATTTT.

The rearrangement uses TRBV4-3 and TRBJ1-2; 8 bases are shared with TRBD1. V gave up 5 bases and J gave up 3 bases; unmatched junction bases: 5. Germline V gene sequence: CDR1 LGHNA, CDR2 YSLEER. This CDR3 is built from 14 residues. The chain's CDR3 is CASSKGQGDYGYTF. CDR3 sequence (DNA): TGCGCCAGCAGCAAAGGACAGGGTGACTATGGCTACACCTTC.

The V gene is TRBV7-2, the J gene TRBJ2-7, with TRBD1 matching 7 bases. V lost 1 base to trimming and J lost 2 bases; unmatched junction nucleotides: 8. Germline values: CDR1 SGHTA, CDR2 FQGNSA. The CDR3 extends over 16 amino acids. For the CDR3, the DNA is TGTGCCAGCAGCTTAGACCGGGACAGTCTGGCCTACGAGCAGTACTTC. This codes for CASSLDRDSLAYEQYF.

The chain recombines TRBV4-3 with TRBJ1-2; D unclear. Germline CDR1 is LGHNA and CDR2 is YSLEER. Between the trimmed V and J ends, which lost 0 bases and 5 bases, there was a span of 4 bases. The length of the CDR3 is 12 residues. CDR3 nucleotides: TGCGCCAGCAGCCAAGAGGAGTATGGCTACACCTTC. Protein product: CASSQEEYGYTF.

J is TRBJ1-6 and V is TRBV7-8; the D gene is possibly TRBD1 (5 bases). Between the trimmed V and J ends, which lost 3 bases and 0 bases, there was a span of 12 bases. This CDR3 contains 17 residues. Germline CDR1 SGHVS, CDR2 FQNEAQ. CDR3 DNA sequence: TGTGCCAGCAGCTTGGGGTCGGGGGGCTCCTATAATTCACCCCTCCACTTT. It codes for CASSLGSGGSYNSPLHF.

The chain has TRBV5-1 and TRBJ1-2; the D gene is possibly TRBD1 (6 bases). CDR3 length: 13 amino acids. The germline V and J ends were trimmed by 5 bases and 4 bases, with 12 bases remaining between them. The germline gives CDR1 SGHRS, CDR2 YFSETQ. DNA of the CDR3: TGCGCCAGCAGTCCGGGGGCGGGCTATGGCTACACCTTC. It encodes CASSPGAGYGYTF.

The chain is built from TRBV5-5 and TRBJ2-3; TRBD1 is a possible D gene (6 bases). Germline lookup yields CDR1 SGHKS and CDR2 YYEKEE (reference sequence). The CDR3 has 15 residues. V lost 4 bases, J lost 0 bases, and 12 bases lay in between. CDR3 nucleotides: TGTGCCAGCAGCCCCGACAGGATTAGCACAGATACGCAGTATTTT. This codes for CASSPDRISTDTQYF.

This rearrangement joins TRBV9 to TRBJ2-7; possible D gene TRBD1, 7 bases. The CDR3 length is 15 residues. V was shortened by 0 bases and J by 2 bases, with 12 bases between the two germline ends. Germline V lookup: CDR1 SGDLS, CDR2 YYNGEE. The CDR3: CASSVGQGGAYEQYF. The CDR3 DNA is TGTGCCAGCAGCGTAGGTCAGGGGGGCGCCTACGAGCAGTACTTC.

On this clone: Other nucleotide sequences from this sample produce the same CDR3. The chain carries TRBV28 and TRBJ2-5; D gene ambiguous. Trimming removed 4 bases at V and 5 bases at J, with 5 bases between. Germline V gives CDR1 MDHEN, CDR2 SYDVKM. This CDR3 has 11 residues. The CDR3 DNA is TGTGCCAGCAGTTCCCCGGAGACCCAGTACTTC. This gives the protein CASSSPETQYF.

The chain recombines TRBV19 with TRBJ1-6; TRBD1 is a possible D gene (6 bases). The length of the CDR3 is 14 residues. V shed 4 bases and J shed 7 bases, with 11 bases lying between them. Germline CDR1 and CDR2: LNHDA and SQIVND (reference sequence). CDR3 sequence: CASSTTGANSPLHF. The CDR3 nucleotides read TGTGCCAGTAGTACTACGGGGGCGAATTCACCCCTCCACTTT. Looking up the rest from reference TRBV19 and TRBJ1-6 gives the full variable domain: DGGITQSPKYLFRKEGQNVTLSCEQNLNHDAMYWYRQDPGQGLRLIYYSQIVNDFQKGDIAEGYSVSREKKESFPLTVTSAQKNPTAFYLCASSTTGANSPLHFGNGTRLTVT.

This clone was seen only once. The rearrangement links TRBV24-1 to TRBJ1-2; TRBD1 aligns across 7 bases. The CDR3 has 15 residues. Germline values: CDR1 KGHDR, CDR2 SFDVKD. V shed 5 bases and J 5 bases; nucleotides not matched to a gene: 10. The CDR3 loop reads CATSGGTGARYGYTF. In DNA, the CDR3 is TGTGCCACCAGTGGGGGCACAGGGGCTCGGTATGGCTACACCTTC.

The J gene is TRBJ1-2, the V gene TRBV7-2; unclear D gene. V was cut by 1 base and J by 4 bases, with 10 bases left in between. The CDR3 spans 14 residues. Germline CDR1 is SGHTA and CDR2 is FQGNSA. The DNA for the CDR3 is TGTGCCAGCAGCTTAGTTCAGGCGGGCTATGGCTACACCTTC. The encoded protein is CASSLVQAGYGYTF.

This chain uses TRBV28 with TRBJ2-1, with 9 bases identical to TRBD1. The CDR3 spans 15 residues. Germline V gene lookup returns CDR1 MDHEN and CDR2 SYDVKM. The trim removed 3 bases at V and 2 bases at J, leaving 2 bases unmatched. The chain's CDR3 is CASSLGDRAYNEQFF. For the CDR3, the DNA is TGTGCCAGCAGTTTGGGGGACAGGGCCTACAATGAGCAGTTCTTC.

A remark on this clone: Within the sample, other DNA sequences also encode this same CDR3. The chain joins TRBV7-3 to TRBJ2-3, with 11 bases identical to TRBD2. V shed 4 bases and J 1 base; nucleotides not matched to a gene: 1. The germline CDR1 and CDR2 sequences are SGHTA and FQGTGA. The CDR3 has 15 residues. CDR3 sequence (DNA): TGTGCCAGCAGCTCGGGACTAGCGGGCACAGATACGCAGTATTTT. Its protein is CASSSGLAGTDTQYF.

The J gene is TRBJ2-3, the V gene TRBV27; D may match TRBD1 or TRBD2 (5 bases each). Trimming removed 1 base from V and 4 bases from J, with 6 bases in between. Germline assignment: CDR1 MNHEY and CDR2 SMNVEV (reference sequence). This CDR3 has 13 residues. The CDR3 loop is CASSLWGSDTQYF. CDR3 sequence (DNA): TGTGCCAGCAGTTTATGGGGGTCAGATACGCAGTATTTT.

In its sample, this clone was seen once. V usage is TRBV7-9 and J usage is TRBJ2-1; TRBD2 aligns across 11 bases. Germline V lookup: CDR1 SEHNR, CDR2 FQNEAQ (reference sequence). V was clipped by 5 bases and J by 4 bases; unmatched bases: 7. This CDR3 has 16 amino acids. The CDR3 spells CASSEPGTSGYNEQFF. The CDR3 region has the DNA TGTGCCAGCAGCGAACCAGGGACTAGCGGATACAATGAGCAGTTCTTC.

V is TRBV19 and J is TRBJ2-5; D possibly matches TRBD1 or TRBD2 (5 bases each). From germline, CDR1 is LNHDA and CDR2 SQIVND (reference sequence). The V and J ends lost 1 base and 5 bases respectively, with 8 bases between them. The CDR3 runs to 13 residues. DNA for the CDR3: TGTGCCAGTAGTATAGGGGACGGCGAGACCCAGTACTTC. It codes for CASSIGDGETQYF.

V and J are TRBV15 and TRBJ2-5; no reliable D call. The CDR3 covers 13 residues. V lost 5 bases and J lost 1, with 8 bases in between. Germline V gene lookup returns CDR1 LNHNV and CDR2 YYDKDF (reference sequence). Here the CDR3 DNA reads TGTGCCACCAGCGCTCGGTCCCAAGAGACCCAGTACTTC. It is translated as CATSARSQETQYF.

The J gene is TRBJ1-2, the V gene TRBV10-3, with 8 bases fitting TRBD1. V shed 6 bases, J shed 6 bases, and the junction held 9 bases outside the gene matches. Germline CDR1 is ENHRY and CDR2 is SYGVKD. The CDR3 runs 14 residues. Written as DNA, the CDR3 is TGTGCCATCAGCGCGGACAGGGACAAAGATGGCTACACCTTC. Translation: CAISADRDKDGYTF.

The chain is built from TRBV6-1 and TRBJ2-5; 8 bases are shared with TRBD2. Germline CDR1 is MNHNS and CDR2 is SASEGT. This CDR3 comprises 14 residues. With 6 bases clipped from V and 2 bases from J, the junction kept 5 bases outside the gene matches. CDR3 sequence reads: CASSTSGGQETQYF. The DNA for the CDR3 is TGTGCCAGCAGCACAAGCGGGGGTCAAGAGACCCAGTACTTC.